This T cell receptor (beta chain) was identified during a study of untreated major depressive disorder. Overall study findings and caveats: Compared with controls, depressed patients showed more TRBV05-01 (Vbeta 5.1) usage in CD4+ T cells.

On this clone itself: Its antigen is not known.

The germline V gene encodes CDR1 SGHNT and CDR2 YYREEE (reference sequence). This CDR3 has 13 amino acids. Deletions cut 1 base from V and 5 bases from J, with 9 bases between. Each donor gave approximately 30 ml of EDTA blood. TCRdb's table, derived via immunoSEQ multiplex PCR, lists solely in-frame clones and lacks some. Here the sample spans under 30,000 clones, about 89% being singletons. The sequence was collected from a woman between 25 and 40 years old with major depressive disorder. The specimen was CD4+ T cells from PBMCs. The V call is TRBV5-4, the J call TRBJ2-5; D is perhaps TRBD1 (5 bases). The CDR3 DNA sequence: TGTGCCAGCAGCTTGCCAGGGAAGGAGACCCAGTACTTC. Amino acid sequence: CASSLPGKETQYF.